Each of the 7 T cell receptor beta chains below was sequenced from the same sample in a study of blood T cell repertoires in COVID-19. Libraries were prepared by immunoSEQ multiplex PCR; TCRdb keeps only in-frame clonotypes and omits some of them. The sample has about 350,000 clones; less than 90% are singletons. Sequenced input: PBMCs or T cells enriched from blood (not recorded which). The source is a woman aged 25 to 39 who had recovered from COVID-19.

The rearrangement links TRBV29-1 to TRBJ2-7; the match to TRBD1 covers 7 bases. V gave up 0 bases and J gave up 4 bases; unmatched junction bases: 9. The CDR3 covers 15 residues. Germline CDR1 and CDR2: SQVTM and ANQGSEA. The DNA of the CDR3 is TGCAGCGTTGAAGACGTTGTTAGCAGGGGGTACGAGCAGTACTTC. Translated, it gives CSVEDVVSRGYEQYF.

In its sample, this clone was seen a few times. The chain is built from TRBV2 and TRBJ1-1, with D possibly matching TRBD1 (6 bases). V was clipped by 6 bases and J by 2 bases, with 16 bases between them. Per germline, CDR1 SNHLY and CDR2 FYNNEI. The CDR3 sequence is 15 residues long. CDR3 in amino acids: CASSRDMGQNTEAFF. DNA for the CDR3: TGTGCCAGCAGCAGGGATATGGGACAAAACACTGAAGCTTTCTTT.

A single count supports this clone. CDR3 in DNA: TGTGCCAGCAGTTTAGGGAGTACGCAGTATTTT. This encodes CASSLGSTQYF. The rearrangement joins TRBV12-3 or TRBV12-4 to TRBJ2-3, with D unclear. V was cut by 1 base and J by 8 bases, with 4 bases left in between. The CDR3 is 11 amino acids.

The J gene is TRBJ1-5, the V gene TRBV19; D gene ambiguous. The V and J ends lost 4 bases and 0 bases respectively, with 13 bases between them. This CDR3 spans 16 amino acids. Germline V CDR1 and CDR2: LNHDA, SQIVND (reference sequence). CDR3 protein: CASSTPLAVSNQPQHF. Written as DNA, the CDR3 is TGTGCCAGTAGTACCCCCCTGGCAGTTAGCAATCAGCCCCAGCATTTT.

J is TRBJ2-6 and V is TRBV5-1; possibly TRBD1 for D (6 bases). The CDR3 totals 17 residues. V was shortened by 4 bases and J by 0 bases, with 14 bases between the two germline ends. CDR1 and CDR2 from the germline V gene are SGHRS and YFSETQ. The CDR3 bases are TGCGCCAGCAGCCAACAGGGCCCCAGCTCTGGGGCCAACGTCCTGACTTTC. It encodes CASSQQGPSSGANVLTF.

In regard to this clone: Compared with germline, one end of the junction differs, possibly owing to a read error. V usage is TRBV18 and J usage is TRBJ1-2; weak D call: TRBD1 (5 bases). The CDR3 has 14 amino acids. The germline V gene encodes CDR1 KGHSH and CDR2 LQKENI. CDR3 DNA sequence: TGTGCCAGTTCACGGGGCGGGGACAACTATGGCTACACCTTC. Its protein product is CASSRGGDNYGYTF.

In its sample, this clone was seen a few times. The J gene is TRBJ1-3, the V gene TRBV18; no definite D call. Germline CDR1 and CDR2: KGHSH and LQKENI. V lost 1 base and J 2 bases, leaving 12 bases between the germline ends. The CDR3 runs to 16 residues. CDR3 nucleotides: TGTGCCAGCTCACCACAGTTCGGGAGAGCTGGAAACACCATATATTTT. This codes for CASSPQFGRAGNTIYF.